The T cell receptor beta chain described here comes from a study of T cell responses to AZD1222 COVID-19 vaccine. Some clones are missing from TCRdb's copy, which holds only in-frame ones; the method was immunoSEQ multiplex PCR. The profile shows 150,000 to 200,000 clones, 80% to 95% of them singletons. CDR3 size: 16 residues. Looked up from germline, CDR1 is MRHNA and CDR2 is SNTAGT. The ends were cut back, 3 bases at V and 0 bases at J, with 13 bases in the middle. This clonotype was obtained from an adult in good health. The genes are TRBV6-4 and TRBJ2-3; TRBD2 might be the D (5 bases). The material was peripheral blood, obtained on day 0 of AZD1222 vaccination. CDR3: CASSDETNLSTDTQYF. In DNA, the CDR3 is TGTGCCAGCAGTGATGAGACTAACCTGAGCACAGATACGCAGTATTTT.